This T cell receptor (beta chain) was identified during a study of Tregs in tolerant kidney transplant recipients. Whole-study findings and limits: Validation in larger populations is needed because few patients were studied.

Details on this clone: What it binds is not known.

V gave up 8 bases and J gave up 3 bases, with 13 bases separating them. CDR1 and CDR2 from the germline V gene are KGHSH and LQKENI. This CDR3 contains 13 residues. Assay: immunoSEQ multiplex PCR; the TCRdb copy retains only in-frame clones and omits some. The data hold some 250,000 clones, with 80% to 85% observed a single time. The sequenced material came from CD4+ T cells from blood. The receptor was isolated from a human donor in good health. The chain links TRBV18 to TRBJ1-1; weak D call: TRBD1 (6 bases). CDR3: CASGGGVDTEAFF. DNA of the CDR3: TGTGCCAGCGGAGGGGGGGTTGACACTGAAGCTTTCTTT.